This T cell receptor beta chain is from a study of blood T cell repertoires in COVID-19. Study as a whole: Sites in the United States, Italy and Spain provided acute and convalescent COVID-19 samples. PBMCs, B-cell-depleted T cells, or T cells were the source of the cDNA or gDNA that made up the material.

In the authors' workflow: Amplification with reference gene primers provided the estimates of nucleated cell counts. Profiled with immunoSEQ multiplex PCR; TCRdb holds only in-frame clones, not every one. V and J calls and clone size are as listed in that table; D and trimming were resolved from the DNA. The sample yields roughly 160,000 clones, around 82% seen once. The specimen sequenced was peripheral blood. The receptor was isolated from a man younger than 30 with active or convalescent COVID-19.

CDR3 sequence reads: CASSFSIQREMGNEQFF. Here the CDR3 DNA reads TGTGCCAGCAGCTTTTCAATCCAGCGGGAGATGGGCAATGAGCAGTTCTTC. The chain has TRBV5-6 and TRBJ2-1; 8 bases are a match to TRBD2. The germline V gene encodes CDR1 SGHDT and CDR2 YYEEEE. This CDR3 has 17 residues. The ends lost 2 bases at V and 6 bases at J; junction bases unmatched: 13.